The rows below give T cell receptor beta chains drawn from one sample of a study of T cell responses to AZD1222 COVID-19 vaccine. Assay: immunoSEQ multiplex PCR; the TCRdb copy retains only in-frame clones and omits some. The repertoire consists of fewer than 120,000 clones, with roughly 90% occurring once and the leading ten covering roughly 2.7%. The sequenced sample was peripheral blood, obtained 28 days after the second AZD1222 dose. These receptors were obtained from an adult who received the AZD1222 COVID-19 vaccine. Each CDR3 is given with its conserved first and last residue. The D gene is left open where the match is weak. The size field is filled for only some rows; it gives once, few, many or a size class.

TRBJ1-2 TRBD1 TRBV13 NA TGTGCCAGGAGACGTACCGGGACAGGGGGCGCAGAAGGCTACACCTTC CARRRTGTGGAEGYTF
TRBJ1-3 NA TRBV6-6 NA TGTGCCGTCCATTCGGGACGAAGAAACACCATATATTTT CAVHSGRRNTIYF
TRBJ1-3 NA TRBV28 NA TGTGCCAGCAGCGAGCAGGGGCACTCTGGAAACACCATATATTTT CASSEQGHSGNTIYF
TRBJ1-3 NA TRBV9 NA TGTGCCAGCAGCTCCCGGGAAGAGCCGCGCTCTGGAAACACCATATATTTT CASSSREEPRSGNTIYF
TRBJ2-1 TRBD2 TRBV6-2/TRBV6-3 NA TGTGCCAGCAGTTCGGTAGCGGGGGGGCCTTCCTACAATGAGCAGTTCTTC CASSSVAGGPSYNEQFF
TRBJ1-1 NA TRBV29-1 NA TGCAGCGTTGGGACCGCTTTCTTT CSVGTAFF
TRBJ2-1 NA TRBV10-3 NA TGTGCCCTCAGCTCCGGCCCGGGGAATGAGCAGTTCTTC CALSSGPGNEQFF
TRBJ2-2 TRBD2 TRBV2 NA TGTGCCAGCACCCCGGAGGCAGGCGGGGGGACCGGGGAGCTGTTTTTT CASTPEAGGGTGELFF
TRBJ2-2 NA TRBV6-1 NA TGTGCCAGCAGTGACGCGGACAGCCACACCGGGGAGCTGTTTTTT CASSDADSHTGELFF
TRBJ2-3 NA TRBV7-2 NA TGTGCCAGCAGCCAGGGACTTTACACAGATACGCAGTATTTT CASSQGLYTDTQYF
TRBJ2-1 TRBD1 TRBV11-1 once TGTGCCAGCAGCTTAACCGGGACAGGGCCTTCGGATGAGCAGTTCTTC CASSLTGTGPSDEQFF
TRBJ2-7 NA TRBV2 NA TGTGCCAGCAGTGCTAGCTCCTACGAGCAGTACTTC CASSASSYEQYF
TRBJ2-3 TRBD1 TRBV12-3/TRBV12-4 NA TGTGCCAGCGTCCCTCAGGGGGCAGATACGCAGTATTTT CASVPQGADTQYF
TRBJ1-1 NA TRBV10-1 medium-sized TGCGCCAGCAGCCTCTCACCGGGCACTGAAGCTTTCTTT CASSLSPGTEAFF
TRBJ2-5 TRBD2 TRBV4-3 NA TGCGCCAGCAGCCAAGGACTAGCGGGGGACCAGTACTTC CASSQGLAGDQYF
TRBJ1-5 NA TRBV11-2 NA TGTGCCAGCAGCCCCTGGGGGGGGAGCAATCAGCCCCAGCATTTT CASSPWGGSNQPQHF
TRBJ2-7 NA TRBV2 few TGTGCCAGCAGTTACCAGGCGGGGTTTAGCTCCTACGAGCAGTACTTC CASSYQAGFSSYEQYF
TRBJ2-7 NA TRBV5-1 NA TGCGCCAGCAGCTTGGGGATAGACTACGAGCAGTACTTC CASSLGIDYEQYF
TRBJ1-2 TRBD1 TRBV4-3 NA TGCGCCAGCAGCCAAGATGGGACAGGCAACTATGGCTACACCTTC CASSQDGTGNYGYTF
TRBJ2-4 NA TRBV7-9 once TGTGCCAGCAGCCTGGGAAAGGGGAAAAACATTCAGTACTTC CASSLGKGKNIQYF
TRBJ2-2 TRBD1 TRBV4-2 NA TGTGCCAGCAACCCATCAGGCGGAGGACAGGGTTTCTACACCGGGGAGCTGTTTTTT CASNPSGGGQGFYTGELFF
TRBJ1-2 NA TRBV6-4 NA TGTGCCAGCAGCCCAGGGGACGAGAAATATGGCTACACCTTC CASSPGDEKYGYTF
TRBJ2-2 TRBD1 TRBV6-2/TRBV6-3 NA TGTGCCAGCAGTGATTTACAGGGGTTCGGGGAGCTGTTTTTT CASSDLQGFGELFF
TRBJ2-1 TRBD2 TRBV19 NA TGTGCCAGTAGTATTATTCCGGGAGGCTCCTACAATGAGCAGTTCTTC CASSIIPGGSYNEQFF
TRBJ1-2 NA TRBV2 NA TGTGCCAGCAGTGAAGGGGAGGAAGGCTACACCTTC CASSEGEEGYTF
TRBJ2-3 NA TRBV6-5 NA TGTGCCAGCAGTTCTGTTTGGGCAGCAGATACGCAGTATTTT CASSSVWAADTQYF
TRBJ2-7 TRBD1 TRBV4-2 NA TGTGCCAGCAGCCCCCGGACAGGAGCTTCCTACGAGCAGTACTTC CASSPRTGASYEQYF
TRBJ2-5 NA TRBV15 NA TGTGCCACCCGTCGCTTTAGGGGTGGGGAGGTGCAAGAGACCCAGTACTTC CATRRFRGGEVQETQYF
TRBJ1-1 NA TRBV9 once TGTGCCAGCAGCGTCGACTCCGGGTACACTGAAGCTTTCTTT CASSVDSGYTEAFF
TRBJ2-3 TRBD2 TRBV2 NA TGTGCCAGCAGTGACGGGACTAGCGATGTAGATACGCAGTATTTT CASSDGTSDVDTQYF
TRBJ1-2 NA TRBV28 few TGTGCCAGCAGTTTAGGATCTCCGGGACGCCTACCCTCGGTCTATGGCTACACCTTC CASSLGSPGRLPSVYGYTF
TRBJ2-5 NA TRBV2 NA TGTGCCAGCAGTGAATTAGGGTTAGAGACCCAGTACTTC CASSELGLETQYF
TRBJ2-3 NA TRBV6-4 once TGTGCCAGCAGTGCTGGCGTGGCAGATACGCAGTATTTT CASSAGVADTQYF
TRBJ2-7 NA TRBV5-6 NA TGTGCCAGCAGCTTGTTAGCACGAGCCCCCTACGAGCAGTACTTC CASSLLARAPYEQYF
TRBJ2-5 NA TRBV7-2 NA TGTGCCAGCAGCTCGGGGTGGGCAGGGGAAACCGAGACCCAGTACTTC CASSSGWAGETETQYF
TRBJ1-5 NA TRBV2 NA TGTGCCAGCAATGGGAAGCACGGGTTTTCAGATAGCAATCAGCCCCAGCATTTT CASNGKHGFSDSNQPQHF
TRBJ1-4 NA TRBV7-8 NA TGTGCCAGCAGCCTTTCGCTGACAGAAAAACTGTTTTTT CASSLSLTEKLFF